The rows below give T cell receptor beta chains drawn from one sample of a study of blood T cell repertoires in COVID-19. The protocol was immunoSEQ multiplex PCR, while the TCRdb copy is restricted to in-frame clones and leaves out a portion. Among some 500,000 clones listed, 70% to 90% were seen once. The sequencing sample was made of peripheral blood. These receptor sequences come from a woman between 45 and 60 years old with COVID-19, enrolled during active disease. Each CDR3 is given with its conserved first and last residue. Each record gives: clone size, V gene, CDR3 length, D gene, J gene, CDR3 DNA, CDR3 protein. A D gene is named only where the DNA matches it firmly. Clone sizes are given selectively: once, few, many, or a class where the clone is expanded.

clone_size: .
v_call: TRBV18
cdr3_length: 14
d_call: .
j_call: TRBJ1-1
cdr3_nt: TGTGCCAGCTCACCGCTCGGACAAAACACTGAAGCTTTCTTT
cdr3_aa: CASSPLGQNTEAFF

clone_size: .
v_call: TRBV30
cdr3_length: 12
d_call: .
j_call: TRBJ1-1
cdr3_nt: TGTGCCTGGAGTGTACTCAGGGGCGAAGCTTTCTTT
cdr3_aa: CAWSVLRGEAFF

clone_size: .
v_call: TRBV30
cdr3_length: 15
d_call: .
j_call: TRBJ2-2
cdr3_nt: TGTGCCTGGAGTGGTGACAGGAGGAACACCGGGGAGCTGTTTTTT
cdr3_aa: CAWSGDRRNTGELFF

clone_size: .
v_call: TRBV19
cdr3_length: 16
d_call: TRBD2
j_call: TRBJ2-1
cdr3_nt: TGTGCCAGTAGTATGTTCCTAGCGGGGGATTACAATGAGCAGTTCTTC
cdr3_aa: CASSMFLAGDYNEQFF

clone_size: once
v_call: TRBV29-1
cdr3_length: 13
d_call: .
j_call: TRBJ1-1
cdr3_nt: TGCAGCGTTGAACGGCGGCTGAACACTGAAGCTTTCTTT
cdr3_aa: CSVERRLNTEAFF

clone_size: .
v_call: TRBV10-3
cdr3_length: 15
d_call: .
j_call: TRBJ1-4
cdr3_nt: TGTGCCATCAGTCCAACAGGGAAAAACAATGAAAAACTGTTTTTT
cdr3_aa: CAISPTGKNNEKLFF

clone_size: .
v_call: TRBV28
cdr3_length: 14
d_call: TRBD2
j_call: TRBJ2-7
cdr3_nt: TGTGCCAGCAGTCCCCAGCGGGGGACCTACGAGCAGTACTTC
cdr3_aa: CASSPQRGTYEQYF

clone_size: .
v_call: TRBV5-1
cdr3_length: 14
d_call: .
j_call: TRBJ2-3
cdr3_nt: TGCGCCAGCAGGAGGCGGGCAACCACAGATACGCAGTATTTT
cdr3_aa: CASRRRATTDTQYF

clone_size: .
v_call: TRBV5-6
cdr3_length: 11
d_call: .
j_call: TRBJ1-1
cdr3_nt: TGTGCCAGCAGCACAACAGGGACAGCTTTCTTT
cdr3_aa: CASSTTGTAFF

clone_size: .
v_call: TRBV29-1
cdr3_length: 13
d_call: .
j_call: TRBJ2-3
cdr3_nt: TGCAGCGTTGGAGGCGGCAGCACAGATACGCAGTATTTT
cdr3_aa: CSVGGGSTDTQYF

clone_size: .
v_call: TRBV30
cdr3_length: 13
d_call: .
j_call: TRBJ1-2
cdr3_nt: TGTGCCTGGAGTGTTCAGGGGACGGGTGGCTACACCTTC
cdr3_aa: CAWSVQGTGGYTF

clone_size: .
v_call: TRBV27
cdr3_length: 12
d_call: .
j_call: TRBJ1-1
cdr3_nt: TGTGCCAGCGCCAAGGGGAGGGGTGAAGCTTTCTTT
cdr3_aa: CASAKGRGEAFF

clone_size: once
v_call: TRBV3-1/TRBV3-2
cdr3_length: 15
d_call: .
j_call: TRBJ1-4
cdr3_nt: TGTGCCAGCAGCCAACAGATTACAACTAATGAAAAACTGTTTTTT
cdr3_aa: CASSQQITTNEKLFF

clone_size: .
v_call: TRBV7-3
cdr3_length: 15
d_call: TRBD2
j_call: TRBJ2-2
cdr3_nt: TGTGCCAGCAGCCCGGGACTAGCAAACACCGGGGAGCTGTTTTTT
cdr3_aa: CASSPGLANTGELFF